This TCR beta chain was recovered during a study of T cell repertoires in cytomegalovirus infection. V was clipped by 0 bases and J by 0 bases, with 10 bases between them. The CDR3 sequence is 16 residues long. Per the germline V gene, CDR1 is SGDLS and CDR2 is YYNGEE. A remark on this clonotype: Its antigen is not identified.

Findings and caveats of the study: HLA-C-restricted CMV-specific TCR beta clonotypes were dominant in the ex vivo response.

TCRdb redid the calling of the reads with MiXCR, one entry per CDR3 protein. The sample holds some 940,000 distinct CDR3 sequences, around 30% seen once. The sample in question was cultured CD8+ T cells from PBMCs, obtained from culture after CMV antigen stimulation. This receptor was taken from a human donor in good health (CMV status not recorded). Some clones in this sample may be carry-over from other donors' samples. V usage is TRBV9 and J usage is TRBJ2-1; possibly TRBD1 for D (6 bases). Written as DNA, the CDR3 is TGTGCCAGCAGCGTAGAAGGGGGTGGCTCCTACAATGAGCAGTTCTTC. Its translation is CASSVEGGGSYNEQFF.